These 20 T cell receptor beta chains share one sample of origin, sequenced in a study of cytomegalovirus exposure and HLA in healthy donors. Primers for the PCR totalled 60 Vbeta and 13 Jbeta. Produced via immunoSEQ multiplex PCR; TCRdb's table is partial and in-frame only. The sample includes about 150,000 clones, around 75% of them seen just once. The sequenced material came from PBMCs. Receptors were obtained from a human donor in good health.

The V call is TRBV5-1, the J call TRBJ1-1; D gene unclear. V lost 0 bases to trimming and J lost 6 bases, with 6 bases between them. CDR1 and CDR2 (germline): SGHRS, YFSETQ. The CDR3 has 12 amino acids. The CDR3 spells CASSLEYSEAFF. The CDR3, as DNA: TGCGCCAGCAGCTTGGAATATTCTGAAGCTTTCTTT.

This clone has only one observation. The rearrangement joins TRBV15 to TRBJ1-5; 8 nucleotides match TRBD1. CDR3 size: 14 residues. Trimming removed 3 bases from V and 6 bases from J; junction bases left unmatched: 4. CDR1 and CDR2 (germline): LNHNV, YYDKDF (reference sequence). The CDR3, as DNA: TGTGCCACCAGCAGCGACAGGGGAAGTCAGCCCCAGCATTTT. Amino acid sequence: CATSSDRGSQPQHF.

A single count supports this clone. The chain joins TRBV4-3 to TRBJ2-7; a weak D match, TRBD2 (5 bases). Trimming took off 1 base at V and 0 bases at J, with 16 bases between the two ends. The CDR3 extends over 17 amino acids. Per germline, CDR1 LGHNA and CDR2 YSLEER. CDR3 sequence reads: CASSQGAVGRGSYEQYF. For the CDR3, the DNA is TGCGCCAGCAGCCAAGGAGCGGTAGGGCGAGGCTCCTACGAGCAGTACTTC.

The chain joins TRBV18 to TRBJ2-3; TRBD1 matches at 8 bases. Per germline, CDR1 KGHSH and CDR2 LQKENI. Trimming at V came to 5 bases and at J to 6 bases, leaving 16 bases not matched to a gene. There are 17 residues in the CDR3. The CDR3 DNA reads as TGTGCCAGCTCATTACTTGGACAGGGACCCGCTCCGGATACGCAGTATTTT. Protein: CASSLLGQGPAPDTQYF. Drawing the rest from reference TRBV18 and TRBJ2-3, the complete variable domain is NAGVMQNPRHLVRRRGQEARLRCSPMKGHSHVYWYRQLPEEGLKFMVYLQKENIIDESGMPKERFSAEFPKEGPSILRIQQVVRGDSAAYFCASSLLGQGPAPDTQYFGPGTRLTVL.

This chain connects TRBV7-8 to TRBJ2-3; 8 bases are a match to TRBD1. Germline CDR1 and CDR2: SGHVS and FQNEAQ. V lost 4 bases to trimming and J lost 8 bases; unmatched junction nucleotides: 8. This CDR3 has 14 amino acids. The CDR3 reads CASSYLWTGPTQYF. The DNA for the CDR3 is TGTGCCAGCAGCTACCTCTGGACAGGGCCTACGCAGTATTTT.

The J gene is TRBJ2-7, the V gene TRBV28; 13 positions agree with TRBD2. J was trimmed by 1 base and V by 3 bases; bases with no gene match: 6. Germline assignment: CDR1 MDHEN and CDR2 SYDVKM. The CDR3 covers 17 residues. The CDR3 DNA is TGTGCCAGCAGTTTGATTGGACTAGCGGGAGTATCCTACGAGCAGTACTTC. This translates into CASSLIGLAGVSYEQYF.

The chain has TRBV7-2 and TRBJ1-5; D not certain. Germline CDR1 reads SGHTA; CDR2 reads FQGNSA. CDR3 length equals 16 residues. V shed 0 bases and J shed 6 bases, with 15 bases lying between them. CDR3 DNA sequence: TGTGCCAGCAGCTTAGCGGGGTCTAGAGGGAGTCAGCCCCAGCATTTT. Protein product: CASSLAGSRGSQPQHF.

The CDR3 is CASSPLPGQIHNEQFF. The CDR3 coding sequence is TGTGCCAGCAGCCCACTTCCGGGACAGATACACAATGAGCAGTTCTTC. The chain carries TRBV7-9 and TRBJ2-1; 7 positions match TRBD1. The germline CDR1 and CDR2 sequences are SEHNR and FQNEAQ (reference sequence). The CDR3 is made up of 16 amino acids. Trimming took 5 bases from V and 5 from J; bases not matched to a gene: 12.

A few counts support this clone. The chain carries TRBV30 and TRBJ1-3; no clear D. V was pared by 4 bases and J by 10 bases, with 17 bases between. CDR1 is GTSNPN and CDR2 is SVGIG in the germline V gene (reference sequence). There are 13 residues in the CDR3. The CDR3 loop is CAWTNFLVSTIYF. Here the CDR3 DNA reads TGTGCCTGGACTAATTTTTTAGTCTCGACCATATATTTT.

The chain couples TRBV7-9 to TRBJ2-3, with 11 bases aligning to TRBD2. This CDR3 contains 17 residues. The V and J ends lost 3 bases and 2 bases, in that order; junction bases with no gene match: 7. Germline CDR1 is SEHNR and CDR2 is FQNEAQ (reference sequence). CDR3 DNA: TGTGCCAGCAGCTTGTTAGCGGGGGGGCCAGACACAGATACGCAGTATTTT. As protein: CASSLLAGGPDTDTQYF.

The table lists this clone with a count of one. The V call is TRBV18, the J call TRBJ1-5, with 9 bases matching TRBD1. Germline values: CDR1 KGHSH, CDR2 LQKENI. The J segment lost 0 bases and the V segment lost 6 bases, leaving 6 bases of the junction unmatched. This CDR3 has 16 residues. CDR3 in amino acids: CASSYGTGNSNQPQHF. CDR3 nucleotide sequence: TGTGCCAGCTCTTACGGGACAGGGAATAGCAATCAGCCCCAGCATTTT.

This clone has more than one count but fewer than ten. The genes are TRBV6-1 and TRBJ1-1; no clear D gene. The CDR3 has 14 residues. Germline V lookup: CDR1 MNHNS, CDR2 SASEGT. Between the trimmed V and J ends, which lost 5 bases and 5 bases, there was a span of 15 bases. The chain's CDR3 is CASSSRGRGTEAFF. DNA for the CDR3: TGTGCCAGCAGTTCCCGAGGCCGAGGAACTGAAGCTTTCTTT.

This chain links TRBV19 with TRBJ1-1, with 7 positions matching TRBD1. The length of the CDR3 is 14 residues. Germline V gives CDR1 LNHDA, CDR2 SQIVND (reference sequence). The ends lost 6 bases at V and 4 bases at J; junction bases unmatched: 8. The CDR3 sequence: CASSKTGLGTEAFF. CDR3 bases: TGTGCCAGTAGCAAGACAGGGTTGGGCACTGAAGCTTTCTTT.

This clone was recorded only once. The chain has TRBV10-1 and TRBJ2-3; TRBD2 agrees at 10 bases. The CDR3 consists of 15 residues. Germline assignment: CDR1 WNHNN and CDR2 SYGVQD (reference sequence). Trimming took 3 bases from V and 3 from J; bases not matched to a gene: 3. Here the CDR3 DNA reads TGCGCCAGCAGTGATAGCGGGGGGTCGACAGATACGCAGTATTTT. Protein product: CASSDSGGSTDTQYF.

Only one count was recorded for this clone. CDR3 sequence (DNA): TGCGCCAGCAGTCAAGGTATCGGGGGGAGTGGGCAGCCCCAGCATTTT. Residues: CASSQGIGGSGQPQHF. The V call is TRBV23-1, the J call TRBJ1-5; tentative D call: TRBD1 (5 bases). TRBV23-1 is designated an ORF whose function remains uncertain. The CDR3 is made up of 16 amino acids. Deletions cut 2 bases from V and 7 bases from J, with 18 bases between.

This chain links TRBV18 with TRBJ2-7, with 9 bases fitting TRBD1. The CDR3 length is 13 residues. The J segment lost 6 bases and the V segment lost 6 bases, leaving 6 bases of the junction unmatched. Per the germline V gene, CDR1 is KGHSH and CDR2 is LQKENI. The CDR3 spells CASSTDRGREQYF. The DNA of the CDR3 is TGTGCCAGCTCTACGGACAGGGGCCGCGAGCAGTACTTC.

About this clone itself: Other DNA sequences in this sample translate to the same CDR3. The gene calls are TRBV7-2 and TRBJ2-5; 10 bases are shared with TRBD2. The V gene end was trimmed by 3 bases and the J gene end by 3 bases; junction bases not matched to a gene: 4. This CDR3 is 15 amino acids long. CDR1 is SGHTA, CDR2 FQGNSA, per germline. The CDR3 DNA is TGTGCCAGCAGCTTTGTAGCGGGGGGCAAAGAGACCCAGTACTTC. Translating gives CASSFVAGGKETQYF.

This chain uses TRBV11-3 with TRBJ2-2; TRBD1 is a possible D gene (6 bases). V dropped 0 bases and J dropped 5 bases, with 7 bases sitting between them. In germline, CDR1 is SGHNT, CDR2 YENEEA. The CDR3 spans 14 residues. The CDR3 region has the DNA TGTGCCAGCAGCTTAGACACAGGGACCGGGGAGCTGTTTTTT. Translation: CASSLDTGTGELFF.

This clone was observed a handful of times. The V call is TRBV21-1, the J call TRBJ2-1; TRBD2 was called by the table and not checked on the DNA. TRBV21-1 counts as a pseudogene. The CDR3 length is 16 residues. DNA of the CDR3: TGTGCCAGCAGCAAAGCCGCAAGGCGGGAGGACAATGAGCAGTTCTTC. It translates to CASSKAARREDNEQFF.

The chain has TRBV27 and TRBJ1-2; 7 positions agree with TRBD1. J was trimmed by 5 bases and V by 5 bases; bases with no gene match: 11. Looked up from germline, CDR1 is MNHEY and CDR2 is SMNVEV (reference sequence). The CDR3 is 15 amino acids. CDR3 protein: CASSPLGGSLYGYTF. CDR3 coding DNA: TGTGCCAGCAGTCCCTTAGGGGGCAGTCTTTATGGCTACACCTTC.